This is a list of T cell receptor beta chains from one sample in a study of blood T cells in healthy people across ages. TCRdb independently ran MiXCR on the 5' RACE reads; one entry per CDR3 protein. Among about 1 million distinct CDR3 sequences listed, roughly 45% were seen once. Sequencing was performed on blood. The receptors were sampled from a woman aged 55 to 70 in good health. CDR3s include the opening cysteine and the closing phenylalanine or tryptophan. The order of the fields is D gene, J gene, CDR3 length, clone size, V gene, CDR3 protein, CDR3 DNA. D genes are given only for firm matches. The size field is filled for only some rows; it gives once, few, many or a size class.

TRBD2 TRBJ2-5 15 few TRBV4-1 CASSQVPGGQETQYF TGCGCCAGCAGCCAAGTTCCGGGAGGGCAAGAGACCCAGTACTTC
TRBD1 TRBJ1-1 12 . TRBV30 CAWKSGQGNAFF TGTGCCTGGAAATCAGGACAGGGGAATGCTTTCTTT
TRBD2 TRBJ2-7 15 . TRBV11-1 CASSSKLAGSDEQYF TGTGCCAGCAGCTCCAAACTAGCGGGGTCCGACGAGCAGTACTTC
. TRBJ2-3 17 . TRBV12-3/TRBV12-4 CASSLGATPFCTDAQYF TGTGCCAGCAGTTTAGGGGCTACTCCTTTTTGCACAGATGCGCAGTATTTT
TRBD2 TRBJ2-3 15 . TRBV9 CASSVAGRRPDTQYF TGTGCCAGCAGCGTAGCCGGGAGGCGGCCAGATACGCAGTATTTT
. TRBJ1-5 14 once TRBV12-3/TRBV12-4 CASSWQGRNQPQHF TGTGCCAGCAGTTGGCAGGGGAGAAATCAGCCCCAGCATTTT
. TRBJ2-5 13 many TRBV20-1 CSAIDPGEETQYF TGCAGTGCTATCGATCCAGGGGAGGAGACCCAGTACTTC
. TRBJ2-2 15 . TRBV5-6 CASSLAGIHTGELFF TGTGCCAGCAGCTTGGCCGGGATACACACCGGGGAGCTGTTTTTT
. TRBJ1-6 15 . TRBV20-1 CSARGVGSYNSPLHF TGCAGTGCTAGAGGGGTAGGGTCCTATAATTCACCCCTCCACTTT
TRBD1 TRBJ2-7 19 few TRBV7-8 CASSLGGGRDRVWDYEQYF TGTGCCAGCAGCTTAGGAGGGGGCCGGGACAGGGTATGGGACTACGAGCAGTACTTC
TRBD1 TRBJ1-5 15 once TRBV2 CASRGDRGTDQPQHF TGTGCCAGCAGAGGGGACAGGGGAACGGATCAGCCCCAGCATTTT
. TRBJ2-5 13 . TRBV12-5 CASGVDRGKTQYF TGTGCTAGTGGTGTGGATAGGGGGAAGACCCAGTACTTC
. TRBJ2-1 13 few TRBV6-2/TRBV6-3 CASSKRETHEQFF TGTGCCAGCAGTAAACGGGAGACGCATGAGCAGTTCTTC
. TRBJ2-7 14 . TRBV7-2 CVSSSHITSYEQYF TGTGTCAGCAGCTCCCACATAACCTCCTACGAGCAGTACTTC
. TRBJ1-5 14 few TRBV10-2 CASSVTYSNQPQHF TGCGCCAGCAGCGTAACATATAGCAATCAGCCCCAGCATTTT
TRBD2 TRBJ2-5 15 . TRBV10-3 CGISEVGRARETQYF TGTGGCATCAGTGAGGTCGGGAGGGCCAGGGAGACCCAGTACTTC
TRBD1 TRBJ2-3 15 many TRBV28 CASSFRTGHTDTQYF TGTGCCAGCAGTTTTAGGACAGGGCACACAGATACGCAGTATTTT
. TRBJ2-3 15 few TRBV20-1 CSARDPRGNTDTQYF TGCAGTGCTAGAGATCCGAGGGGGAACACAGATACGCAGTATTTT
. TRBJ2-6 16 . TRBV5-1 CASSFIAFSGANVLTF TGCGCCAGCAGCTTCATTGCCTTCTCTGGGGCCAACGTCCTGACTTTC
. TRBJ2-7 17 . TRBV20-1 CSARDGLPKVGKIEQYF TGCAGTGCTAGAGACGGACTCCCCAAAGTGGGAAAAATCGAGCAGTACTTC
. TRBJ2-1 15 . TRBV6-1 CASSPGSEGYNEQFF TGTGCCAGCTCCCCCGGGAGTGAGGGGTACAATGAGCAGTTCTTC
. TRBJ2-3 19 . TRBV6-1 CASSGPDSRRPRNTDTQYF TGTGCCAGCAGTGGGCCGGACTCCCGCCGGCCAAGAAACACAGATACGCAGTATTTT
TRBD2 TRBJ2-2 16 . TRBV3-1 CASSQHGGRITGELFF TGTGCCAGCAGCCAACATGGCGGGAGAATCACCGGGGAGCTGTTTTTT
. TRBJ1-2 12 few TRBV28 CASRIQGLGYTF TGTGCCAGCAGGATCCAGGGGTTAGGCTACACCTTC
. TRBJ1-2 15 few TRBV30 CAWSAPGLPIYGYTF TGTGCCTGGAGTGCCCCGGGGCTCCCCATCTATGGCTACACCTTC
TRBD1 TRBJ1-1 17 . TRBV5-1 CAGSPQGQAFGGTEAFF TGCGCCGGCAGCCCCCAGGGACAGGCGTTTGGGGGCACTGAAGCTTTCTTT
TRBD2 TRBJ2-1 17 few TRBV11-2 CASSLDLSGRAPNEQFF TGTGCCAGCAGCTTAGATCTGAGCGGGAGGGCCCCGAATGAGCAGTTCTTC
. TRBJ1-5 17 . TRBV6-2/TRBV6-3 CASSSNPAVYSNQPQHF TGTGCCAGCAGTTCCAACCCTGCGGTGTATAGCAATCAGCCCCAGCATTTT
. TRBJ1-3 14 . TRBV9 CASSRSDSGNTIYF TGTGCCAGCAGCAGATCAGACTCTGGAAACACCATATATTTT
. TRBJ2-1 16 . TRBV4-1 CASSQEAAARGREQFF TGCGCCAGCAGCCAAGAAGCAGCCGCTCGAGGCAGGGAGCAGTTCTTC
. TRBJ2-2 14 . TRBV29-1 CSVLGHKVSGELFF TGCAGCGTCCTGGGGCATAAAGTCTCCGGGGAGCTGTTTTTT
TRBD1 TRBJ2-1 15 . TRBV29-1 CSAPDRGNGYNEQFF TGCAGCGCTCCCGACAGGGGGAACGGATACAATGAGCAGTTCTTC
. TRBJ2-7 14 . TRBV27 CASSLSRGANEQYF TGTGCCAGCAGTTTGTCCAGGGGGGCCAACGAGCAGTACTTC
TRBD2 TRBJ2-1 19 . TRBV4-1 CASSQELAGGHHSYNEQFF TGCGCCAGCAGCCAAGAGTTAGCGGGAGGCCACCACTCCTACAATGAGCAGTTCTTC
. TRBJ2-3 16 few TRBV4-1 CASSQEYRSSTDTQYF TGCGCCAGCAGCCAAGAATATCGGTCCAGCACAGATACGCAGTATTTT
. TRBJ2-1 13 . TRBV20-1 CSARPGTSNEQFF TGCAGTGCTAGACCAGGGACAAGCAATGAGCAGTTCTTC
. TRBJ2-7 15 . TRBV21-1 CASSNCWGGDYEQYF TGTGCCAGCAGCAATTGTTGGGGGGGAGACTACGAGCAGTACTTC
. TRBJ2-1 15 . TRBV15 CATSRDRTSYNEQFF TGTGCCACCAGCAGAGATCGGACGTCATACAATGAGCAGTTCTTC
. TRBJ2-7 14 . TRBV12-3/TRBV12-4 CASSLPGLGHEQYF TGTGCCAGCAGCCTACCGGGTCTAGGCCACGAGCAGTACTTC
TRBD1 TRBJ2-5 16 . TRBV20-1 CSARDPAGGLGETQYF TGCAGTGCTAGAGATCCGGCAGGGGGCTTGGGGGAGACCCAGTACTTC
TRBD1 TRBJ1-5 14 few TRBV2 CASSAATGGQPQHF TGTGCCAGCAGTGCTGCGACAGGGGGACAGCCCCAGCATTTT
. TRBJ2-1 14 . TRBV5-1 CASSLGLRPNEQFF TGCGCCAGCAGCTTGGGGCTCCGGCCCAATGAGCAGTTCTTC
. TRBJ2-7 15 . TRBV24-1 CATSDGGISYNEQYF TGTGCCACCAGTGATGGGGGGATCTCCTACAATGAGCAGTACTTC
TRBD2 TRBJ2-7 14 few TRBV2 CASAFKAGASEQYF TGTGCCAGCGCCTTCAAGGCGGGAGCGAGCGAGCAGTACTTC